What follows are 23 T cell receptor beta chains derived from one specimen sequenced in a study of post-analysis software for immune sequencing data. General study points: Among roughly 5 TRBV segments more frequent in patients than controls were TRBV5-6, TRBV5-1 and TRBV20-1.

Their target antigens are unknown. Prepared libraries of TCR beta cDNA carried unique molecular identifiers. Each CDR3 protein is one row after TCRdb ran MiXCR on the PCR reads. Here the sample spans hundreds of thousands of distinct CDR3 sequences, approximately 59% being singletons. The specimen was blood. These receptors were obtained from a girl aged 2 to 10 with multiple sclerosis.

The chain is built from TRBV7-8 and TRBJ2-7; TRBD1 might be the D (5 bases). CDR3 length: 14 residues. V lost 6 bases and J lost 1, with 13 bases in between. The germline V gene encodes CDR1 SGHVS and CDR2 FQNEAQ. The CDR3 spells CASREHRSSYEQYF. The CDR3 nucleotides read TGTGCCAGCAGGGAGCACAGGAGTTCCTACGAGCAGTACTTC.

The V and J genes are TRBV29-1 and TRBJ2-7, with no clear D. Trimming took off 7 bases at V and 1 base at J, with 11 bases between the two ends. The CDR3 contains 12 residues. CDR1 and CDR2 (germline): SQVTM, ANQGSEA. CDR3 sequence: CSATGSSYEQYF. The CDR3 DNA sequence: TGCAGCGCCACGGGTTCATCCTACGAGCAGTACTTC.

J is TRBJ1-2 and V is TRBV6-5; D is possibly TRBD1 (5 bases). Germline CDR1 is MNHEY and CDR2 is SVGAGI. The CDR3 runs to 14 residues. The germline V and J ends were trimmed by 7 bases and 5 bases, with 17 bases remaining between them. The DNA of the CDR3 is TGTGCCAGCACGACCAGGGCAGGGCGGTATGGCTACACCTTC. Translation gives CASTTRAGRYGYTF.

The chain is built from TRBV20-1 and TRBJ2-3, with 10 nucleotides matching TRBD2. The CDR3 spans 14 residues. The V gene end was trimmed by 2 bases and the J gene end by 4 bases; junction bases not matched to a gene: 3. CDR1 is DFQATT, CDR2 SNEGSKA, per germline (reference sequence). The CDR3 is CSARLAGAPDTQYF. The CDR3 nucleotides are TGCAGTGCTAGACTAGCGGGAGCGCCAGATACGCAGTATTTT.

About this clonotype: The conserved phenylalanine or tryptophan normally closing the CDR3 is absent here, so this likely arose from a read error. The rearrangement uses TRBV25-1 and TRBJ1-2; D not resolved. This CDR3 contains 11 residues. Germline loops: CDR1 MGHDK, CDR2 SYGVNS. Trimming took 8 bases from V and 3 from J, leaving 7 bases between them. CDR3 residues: CASGEYYGYTC. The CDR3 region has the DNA TGTGCCAGCGGAGAGTACTATGGCTACACCTGC.

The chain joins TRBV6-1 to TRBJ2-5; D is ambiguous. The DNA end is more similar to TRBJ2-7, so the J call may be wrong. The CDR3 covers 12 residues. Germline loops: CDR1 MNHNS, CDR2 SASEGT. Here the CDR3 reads CASSERVYEQYF. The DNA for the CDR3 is TGTGCCAGCAGTGAAAGGGTTTACGAGCAGTACTTC.

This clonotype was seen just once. The CDR3 DNA reads as TGTGCCATCACCGGGACTAGCGGGATCAGCTCCTACGAGCAGTACTTC. It yields the protein CAITGTSGISSYEQYF. The rearrangement links TRBV10-3 to TRBJ2-7, with TRBD2 identical over 13 bases. The V segment lost 7 bases and the J segment 0 bases; nucleotides outside the gene matches: 6. CDR1 ENHRY and CDR2 SYGVKD come from the germline V gene. The CDR3 consists of 16 residues.

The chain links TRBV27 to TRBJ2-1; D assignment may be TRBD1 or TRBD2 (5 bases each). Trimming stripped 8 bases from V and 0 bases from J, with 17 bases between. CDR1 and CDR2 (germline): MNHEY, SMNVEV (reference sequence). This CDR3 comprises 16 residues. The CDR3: CASRRWGTGSYNEQFF. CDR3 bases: TGTGCCAGCCGAAGGTGGGGGACGGGCTCCTACAATGAGCAGTTCTTC.

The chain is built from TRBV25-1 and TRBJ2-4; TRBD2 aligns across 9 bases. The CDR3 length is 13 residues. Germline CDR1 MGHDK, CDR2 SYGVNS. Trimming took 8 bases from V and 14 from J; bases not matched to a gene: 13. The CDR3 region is CASGGLAGEGKYF. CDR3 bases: TGTGCCAGCGGGGGACTAGCCGGCGAGGGGAAGTACTTC.

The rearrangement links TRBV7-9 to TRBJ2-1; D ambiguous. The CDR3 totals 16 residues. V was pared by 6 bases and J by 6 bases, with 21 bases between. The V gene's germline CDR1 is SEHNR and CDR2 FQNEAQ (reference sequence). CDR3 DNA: TGTGCCAGCAGTCTCAGGTCTGGGGTGGCTGGCAATGAGCAGTTCTTC. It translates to CASSLRSGVAGNEQFF.

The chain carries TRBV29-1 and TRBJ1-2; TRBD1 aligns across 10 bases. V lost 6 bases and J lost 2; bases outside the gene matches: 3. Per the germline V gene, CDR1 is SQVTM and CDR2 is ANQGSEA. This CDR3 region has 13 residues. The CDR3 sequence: CSVSDRGNYGYTF. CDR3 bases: TGCAGCGTATCGGACAGGGGGAACTATGGCTACACCTTC.

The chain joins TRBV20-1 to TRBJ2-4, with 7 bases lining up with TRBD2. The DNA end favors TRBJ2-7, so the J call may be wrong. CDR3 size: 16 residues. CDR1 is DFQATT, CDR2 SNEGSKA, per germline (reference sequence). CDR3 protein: CSARGSLRDYHYEQYF. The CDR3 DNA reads TGCAGTGCTAGAGGTTCCCTCCGGGACTACCACTACGAGCAGTACTTC.

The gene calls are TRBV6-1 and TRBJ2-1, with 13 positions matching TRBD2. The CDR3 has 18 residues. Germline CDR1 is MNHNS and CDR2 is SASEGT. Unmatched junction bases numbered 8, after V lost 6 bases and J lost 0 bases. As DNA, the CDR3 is TGTGCCAGCAGGGGACTAGCGGGAACCAAGAGCTCCTACAATGAGCAGTTCTTC. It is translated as CASRGLAGTKSSYNEQFF.

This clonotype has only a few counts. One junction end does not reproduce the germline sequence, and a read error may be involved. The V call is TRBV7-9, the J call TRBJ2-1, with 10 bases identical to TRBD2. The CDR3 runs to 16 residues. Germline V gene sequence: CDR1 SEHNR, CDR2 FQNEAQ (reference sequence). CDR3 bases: TGTGCCAGTAGCTTAGCGCCAGCGGGAGGGCTGGATGAGCAGTTCTTC. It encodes CASSLAPAGGLDEQFF.

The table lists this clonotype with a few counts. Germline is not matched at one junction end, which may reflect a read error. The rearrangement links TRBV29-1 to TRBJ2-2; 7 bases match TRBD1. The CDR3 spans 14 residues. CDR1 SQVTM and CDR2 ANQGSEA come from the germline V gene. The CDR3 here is CSVPGQTGTGELFF. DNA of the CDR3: TGTAGCGTACCGGGACAGACAGGGACCGGGGAGCTGTTTTTT.

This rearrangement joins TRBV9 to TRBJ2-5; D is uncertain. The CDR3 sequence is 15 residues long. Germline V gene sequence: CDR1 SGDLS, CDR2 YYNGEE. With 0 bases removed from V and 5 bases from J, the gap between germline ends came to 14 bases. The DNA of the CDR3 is TGTGCCAGCAGCGTAGCTGGTAGCCCCAAGGAGACCCAGTACTTC. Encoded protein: CASSVAGSPKETQYF.

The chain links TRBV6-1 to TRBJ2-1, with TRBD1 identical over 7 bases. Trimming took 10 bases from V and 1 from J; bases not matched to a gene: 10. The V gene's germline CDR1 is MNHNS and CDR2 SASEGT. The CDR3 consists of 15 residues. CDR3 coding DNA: TGTGCCACATCGATGGGACAGAGATCCTACAATGAGCAGTTCTTC. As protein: CATSMGQRSYNEQFF.

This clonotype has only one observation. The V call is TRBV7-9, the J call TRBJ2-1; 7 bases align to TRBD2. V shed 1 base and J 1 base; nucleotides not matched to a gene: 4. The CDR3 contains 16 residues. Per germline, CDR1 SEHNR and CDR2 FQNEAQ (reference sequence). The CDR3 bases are TGTGCCAGCAGCTTAGGAGCGGGGTTGTCCTACAATGAGCAGTTCTTC. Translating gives CASSLGAGLSYNEQFF. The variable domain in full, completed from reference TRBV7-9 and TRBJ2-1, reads DTGVSQNPRHKITKRGQNVTFRCDPISEHNRLYWYRQTLGQGPEFLTYFQNEAQLEKSRLLSDRFSAERPKGSFSTLEIQRTEQGDSAMYLCASSLGAGLSYNEQFFGPGTRLTVL.

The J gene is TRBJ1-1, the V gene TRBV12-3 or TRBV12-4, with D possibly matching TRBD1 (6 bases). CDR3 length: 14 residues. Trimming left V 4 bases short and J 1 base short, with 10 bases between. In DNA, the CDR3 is TGTGCCAGCAGTTCGGGACACGCGAACACTGAAGCTTTCTTT. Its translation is CASSSGHANTEAFF.

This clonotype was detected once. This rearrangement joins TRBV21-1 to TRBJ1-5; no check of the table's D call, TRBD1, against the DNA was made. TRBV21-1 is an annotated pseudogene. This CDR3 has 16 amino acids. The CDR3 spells CASSKVGDERNQPQHF. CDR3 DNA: TGTGCCAGCAGCAAAGTGGGGGATGAACGCAATCAGCCCCAGCATTTT.

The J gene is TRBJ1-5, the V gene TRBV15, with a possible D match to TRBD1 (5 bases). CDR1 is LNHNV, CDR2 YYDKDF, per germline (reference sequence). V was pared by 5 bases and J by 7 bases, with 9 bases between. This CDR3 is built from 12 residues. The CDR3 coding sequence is TGTGCCACCAGCGGGGACTGGCAGCCCCAGCATTTT. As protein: CATSGDWQPQHF.

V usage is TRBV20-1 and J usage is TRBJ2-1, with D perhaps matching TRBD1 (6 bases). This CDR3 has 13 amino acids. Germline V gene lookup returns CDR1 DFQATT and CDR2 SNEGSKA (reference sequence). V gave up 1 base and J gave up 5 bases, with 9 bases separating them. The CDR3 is CSARVDRNNEQFF. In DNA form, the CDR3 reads TGCAGTGCTAGAGTGGACAGAAACAATGAGCAGTTCTTC.

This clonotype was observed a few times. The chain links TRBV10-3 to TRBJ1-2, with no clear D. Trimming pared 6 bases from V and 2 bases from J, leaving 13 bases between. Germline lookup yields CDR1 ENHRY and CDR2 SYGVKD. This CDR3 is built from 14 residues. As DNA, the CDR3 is TGTGCCATCAGAGATACTGGTGGGAACTATGGCTACACCTTC. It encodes CAIRDTGGNYGYTF.